Listed below are T cell receptor beta chains from one sample, sequenced in a study of cytomegalovirus exposure and HLA in healthy donors. Clones were read by immunoSEQ multiplex PCR, and TCRdb kept only the in-frame ones, dropping some. Among 110,000 to 150,000 clones, approximately 70% were seen once, and the ten largest hold about 1.2%. Material: PBMCs. The receptors derive from a woman aged 40 to 50 in good health and CMV-seronegative. CDR3s leave out the opening cysteine and the closing phenylalanine or tryptophan.

V gene,J gene,CDR3 protein
TRBV7-2,TRBJ1-1,ASSSPRYTEAF
TRBV5-1,TRBJ1-1,ASSLGPGRGTEAF
TRBV25-1,TRBJ1-1,ATNQAAEAF
TRBV4-3,TRBJ2-2,ASSQGQGSGELF
TRBV7-9,TRBJ1-6,ASSPVDRASPLH
TRBV6-6,TRBJ1-1,ASRFQGVNTEAF
TRBV10-3,TRBJ1-1,TISEPPGRMNTEAF
TRBV6-5,TRBJ1-6,ASSQDRGRIH
TRBV28,TRBJ1-1,ASSWTGGNTEAF
TRBV19,TRBJ1-4,ASSIVVGRRNEKLF
TRBV7-2,TRBJ1-1,ASSPRVVNTEAF
TRBV15,TRBJ1-1,ATSVRQGAGTEAF
TRBV18,TRBJ2-7,ASSRGQGYYEQY
TRBV20-1,TRBJ2-1,SGSRRGGEF
TRBV7-3,TRBJ2-5,ASSLSGGVQETQY
TRBV9,TRBJ2-2,ASSVGGGPTGELF
TRBV7-2,TRBJ1-6,ASSLGAGVGSPLH
TRBV5-1,TRBJ2-3,ASSLSRTGGTDTQY
TRBV18,TRBJ1-1,ASSPSSTGGNTEAF
TRBV29-1,TRBJ1-1,SAQGLNTEAF
TRBV2,TRBJ2-1,ASSGLTGVNEQF
TRBV27,TRBJ1-2,ASSRPDRVGYT
TRBV27,TRBJ2-2,ATKINSGGVSGELF
TRBV7-9,TRBJ1-2,SSSPRSDGYT
TRBV18,-,ASSRGLSSYEQY
TRBV7-9,TRBJ2-3,ASSLALAGITDTQY
TRBV7-9,TRBJ2-1,ASSFGEDQF
TRBV11-3,TRBJ2-1,ASSGGLAGRYNEQF
TRBV6-1,TRBJ1-2,ASSYVGDYGYT